These 30 T cell receptor beta chains were all obtained from the same sample, sequenced in a study of blood T cell repertoires in COVID-19. Generated by immunoSEQ multiplex PCR, the TCRdb table keeps only in-frame clones and is missing some. The sample includes hundreds of thousands of clones, nearly 90% of them seen just once. What was sequenced was PBMCs or T cells enriched from blood (not recorded which). These receptor sequences come from a young woman with acute COVID-19.

The chain employs TRBV6-5 and TRBJ2-1; D not certain. The CDR3 sequence is 12 residues long. V was clipped by 7 bases and J by 0 bases, with 4 bases between them. The germline V gene has CDR1 MNHEY and CDR2 SVGAGI. CDR3 sequence reads: CASKSSYNEQFF. In DNA, the CDR3 is TGTGCCAGCAAGAGCTCCTACAATGAGCAGTTCTTC.

The gene calls are TRBV28 and TRBJ1-2; maybe TRBD1 (6 bases). V dropped 2 bases and J dropped 2 bases, with 12 bases sitting between them. CDR1 is MDHEN and CDR2 is SYDVKM in the germline V gene. This CDR3 contains 15 residues. DNA for the CDR3: TGTGCCAGCAGTTTAAAGGCAGGGGCGAACTATGGCTACACCTTC. This codes for CASSLKAGANYGYTF.

The V and J genes are TRBV5-1 and TRBJ2-5; D is possibly TRBD1 (6 bases). From germline, CDR1 is SGHRS and CDR2 YFSETQ. CDR3 length equals 15 residues. V gave up 1 base and J gave up 5 bases, with 15 bases separating them. As DNA, the CDR3 is TGCGCCAGCAGCTTGCAGTGGGCAGGGGAGGAGACCCAGTACTTC. Translating gives CASSLQWAGEETQYF. Combining the CDR3 with reference TRBV5-1 and TRBJ2-5 gives the whole variable domain KAGVTQTPRYLIKTRGQQVTLSCSPISGHRSVSWYQQTPGQGLQFLFEYFSETQRNKGNFPGRFSGRQFSNSRSEMNVSTLELGDSALYLCASSLQWAGEETQYFGPGTRLLVL.

This sequence joins TRBV30 and TRBJ1-4; the D is unclear. V was clipped by 3 bases and J by 9 bases, with 17 bases between them. The CDR3 length is 14 residues. CDR1 is GTSNPN, CDR2 SVGIG, per germline (reference sequence). DNA for the CDR3: TGTGCCTGGAGCCAGGAGGAGGGTGGGAAAAAACTGTTTTTT. Translation: CAWSQEEGGKKLFF.

Only a few counts were recorded for this clone. The chain recombines TRBV30 with TRBJ1-3, with no clear D. Germline V gives CDR1 GTSNPN, CDR2 SVGIG (reference sequence). This CDR3 comprises 17 residues. V was cut by 0 bases and J by 0 bases, with 15 bases left in between. CDR3 protein: CAWSVRFLRPSGNTIYF. CDR3 in DNA: TGTGCCTGGAGTGTACGGTTCCTCCGCCCCTCTGGAAACACCATATATTTT.

The genes are TRBV2 and TRBJ1-4; D unclear. The CDR3 spans 15 residues. Trimming took 1 base from V and 8 from J, leaving 14 bases between them. From germline, CDR1 is SNHLY and CDR2 FYNNEI. The CDR3 here is CASSEENTRLEKLFF. Here the CDR3 DNA reads TGTGCCAGCAGTGAAGAGAACACCAGGTTGGAAAAACTGTTTTTT. Variable domain in full (rest from reference TRBV2 and TRBJ1-4): EPEVTQTPSHQVTQMGQEVILRCVPISNHLYFYWYRQILGQKVEFLVSFYNNEISEKSEIFDDQFSVERPDGSNFTLKIRSTKLEDSAMYFCASSEENTRLEKLFFGSGTQLSVL.

The gene calls are TRBV24-1 and TRBJ2-1, with a tentative D call TRBD2 (6 bases). In germline, CDR1 is KGHDR, CDR2 SFDVKD. V lost 9 bases and J 5 bases, leaving 19 bases between the germline ends. The CDR3 is 15 amino acids. CDR3 sequence: CATRGSGLVDNEQFF. The CDR3 nucleotides are TGTGCCACCCGAGGCTCGGGACTCGTAGACAATGAGCAGTTCTTC.

CDR3 in DNA: TGTGCCAGCAGTTCCTATGGGACAGGGGGGCCAGCTAACTATGGCTACACCTTC. Encoded protein: CASSSYGTGGPANYGYTF. The chain uses TRBV27 and TRBJ1-2, with 11 bases fitting TRBD1. Germline CDR1 is MNHEY and CDR2 is SMNVEV (reference sequence). The CDR3 length is 18 residues. With 4 bases clipped from V and 0 bases from J, the junction kept 10 bases outside the gene matches.

This chain joins TRBV5-1 and TRBJ1-5, with 7 bases matching TRBD1. CDR1 SGHRS and CDR2 YFSETQ come from the germline V gene. V lost 0 bases, J lost 6 bases, and 9 bases stayed unmatched. The CDR3 is made up of 16 amino acids. Here the CDR3 reads CASSLEAGGNGQPQHF. In nucleotides, the CDR3 is TGCGCCAGCAGCTTGGAGGCAGGGGGGAACGGTCAGCCCCAGCATTTT. The full variable domain, its missing parts supplied by reference TRBV5-1 and TRBJ1-5, is KAGVTQTPRYLIKTRGQQVTLSCSPISGHRSVSWYQQTPGQGLQFLFEYFSETQRNKGNFPGRFSGRQFSNSRSEMNVSTLELGDSALYLCASSLEAGGNGQPQHFGDGTRLSIL.

The chain combines TRBV4-1 with TRBJ2-2; perhaps TRBD1 as D (5 bases). The ends were cut back, 2 bases at V and 1 base at J, with 5 bases in the middle. Per germline, CDR1 MGHRA and CDR2 YSYEKL. The CDR3 runs 14 residues. CDR3 loop: CASSQTGNTGELFF. The CDR3 DNA reads TGCGCCAGCAGCCAAACAGGGAACACCGGGGAGCTGTTTTTT.

The chain has TRBV6-5 and TRBJ2-5, with a tentative D call TRBD2 (5 bases). V lost 0 bases to trimming and J lost 5 bases, with 13 bases between them. The CDR3 consists of 15 residues. In germline, CDR1 is MNHEY, CDR2 SVGAGI. The CDR3 sequence is CASSYSSRGMETQYF. The CDR3 bases are TGTGCCAGCAGTTACTCCTCACGGGGTATGGAGACCCAGTACTTC.

Remarks on this clone: The same CDR3 arises from other DNA sequences in this sample as well. CDR3 DNA: TGTGCCAGCAGCGTAACAGGGAATTCACCCCTCCACTTT. The encoded protein is CASSVTGNSPLHF. The rearrangement uses TRBV9 and TRBJ1-6, with D possibly being TRBD1 (6 bases). Trimming removed 1 base from V and 7 bases from J, with 6 bases in between. CDR3 length: 13 amino acids. Germline CDR1 SGDLS, CDR2 YYNGEE.

This chain uses TRBV5-1 with TRBJ1-5, with TRBD1 matching 10 bases. The CDR3 sequence is 16 residues long. Germline V CDR1 and CDR2: SGHRS, YFSETQ. Trimming removed 4 bases from V and 3 bases from J; junction bases left unmatched: 7. The CDR3 sequence: CASSPGTGDTNQPQHF. In DNA, the CDR3 is TGCGCCAGCAGCCCAGGGACAGGGGATACCAATCAGCCCCAGCATTTT.

This chain joins TRBV5-5 and TRBJ2-7, with 7 positions matching TRBD1. Germline loops: CDR1 SGHKS, CDR2 YYEKEE (reference sequence). This CDR3 has 15 residues. J gave up 5 bases and V 3 bases, and 11 bases lay outside the gene matches. The CDR3 sequence: CASSSPKGQTNEQYF. CDR3 sequence (DNA): TGTGCCAGCAGCTCCCCCAAGGGACAGACAAACGAGCAGTACTTC.

The genes are TRBV7-8 and TRBJ1-4; D not certain. This CDR3 region has 15 residues. The germline V gene encodes CDR1 SGHVS and CDR2 FQNEAQ. V was cut by 6 bases and J by 7 bases, with 18 bases left in between. Here the CDR3 reads CASSYGRGISEKLFF. The CDR3 coding sequence is TGTGCCAGCAGTTATGGTCGGGGAATTAGTGAAAAACTGTTTTTT. The variable domain in full, completed from reference TRBV7-8 and TRBJ1-4, reads GAGVSQSPRYKVAKRGQDVALRCDPISGHVSLFWYQQALGQGPEFLTYFQNEAQLDKSGLPSDRFFAERPEGSVSTLKIQRTQQEDSAVYLCASSYGRGISEKLFFGSGTQLSVL.

J is TRBJ2-1 and V is TRBV9; 10 bases match TRBD2. In germline, CDR1 is SGDLS, CDR2 YYNGEE. This CDR3 has 15 amino acids. The V gene end was trimmed by 3 bases and the J gene end by 7 bases; junction bases not matched to a gene: 7. CDR3 coding DNA: TGTGCCAGCAGCGCTTGGACTAGCGGAATGAATGAGCAGTTCTTC. It is translated as CASSAWTSGMNEQFF.

The CDR3 region is CASSKSGDPSNQPQHF. CDR3 nucleotide sequence: TGTGCCAGCAGCAAGTCAGGGGACCCTAGCAATCAGCCCCAGCATTTT. This chain connects TRBV21-1 to TRBJ1-5; TRBD1 is taken as the D call from the table, unchecked against the DNA. TRBV21-1 corresponds to a pseudogene. The CDR3 has 16 residues.

This clone was seen a single time. V usage is TRBV11-2 and J usage is TRBJ2-1, with a possible D match to TRBD1 (5 bases). The CDR3 length is 15 residues. V shed 4 bases and J shed 0 bases, with 10 bases lying between them. Germline assignment: CDR1 SGHAT and CDR2 FQNNGV. The CDR3 nucleotides are TGTGCCAGCAGCTGGCAGGGCAGCTCCTACAATGAGCAGTTCTTC. Translated, it gives CASSWQGSSYNEQFF.

This sequence joins TRBV20-1 and TRBJ1-5, with unresolved D. The CDR3 is 11 amino acids. V gave up 5 bases and J gave up 10 bases, with 12 bases separating them. Per germline, CDR1 DFQATT and CDR2 SNEGSKA (reference sequence). CDR3 in DNA: TGCAGTGCTTCGGCGGCCGGCCCCCAGCATTTT. Translation gives CSASAAGPQHF.

The rearrangement links TRBV4-3 to TRBJ1-2; D possibly corresponds to TRBD1 (6 bases). CDR1 is LGHNA and CDR2 is YSLEER in the germline V gene. Trimming pared 4 bases from V and 8 bases from J, leaving 17 bases between. This CDR3 region has 14 residues. The CDR3 protein is CASSPIAGEGGYTF. The CDR3 DNA follows: TGCGCCAGCAGCCCCATTGCAGGGGAAGGAGGCTACACCTTC.

The V call is TRBV11-3, the J call TRBJ2-1; TRBD2 matches at 13 bases. The CDR3 has 15 amino acids. Germline CDR1 reads SGHNT; CDR2 reads YENEEA. With 2 bases clipped from V and 8 bases from J, the junction kept 3 bases outside the gene matches. The CDR3 sequence is CASSLTSGRDYEQFF. The CDR3 DNA sequence: TGTGCCAGCAGCTTAACTAGCGGGAGGGATTATGAGCAGTTCTTC.

The V and J genes are TRBV24-1 and TRBJ2-3; the D is unclear. CDR3 size: 14 residues. In germline, CDR1 is KGHDR, CDR2 SFDVKD. Deletions cut 2 bases from V and 4 bases from J, with 9 bases between. The CDR3 DNA reads as TGTGCCACCAGTGATTCGAACTCCGCAGATACGCAGTATTTT. Translation: CATSDSNSADTQYF.

The chain uses TRBV6-5 and TRBJ2-1; perhaps TRBD1 as D (5 bases). The CDR3 loop spans 15 amino acids. In germline, CDR1 is MNHEY, CDR2 SVGAGI. The V end lost 2 bases, the J end lost 4 bases, and 12 bases lay between the germline ends. The CDR3 nucleotides read TGTGCCAGCAGTTACACGAGGACACTTTACAATGAGCAGTTCTTC. It encodes CASSYTRTLYNEQFF.

The table lists this clone with a count of one. The chain is built from TRBV11-2 and TRBJ2-7, with 7 bases fitting TRBD2. CDR3 size: 17 residues. The trim removed 5 bases at V and 0 bases at J, leaving 13 bases unmatched. The germline CDR1 and CDR2 sequences are SGHAT and FQNNGV. This CDR3 is CASSRTARTRGSYEQYF. CDR3 sequence (DNA): TGTGCCAGCAGCCGCACCGCGAGGACTAGGGGCTCCTACGAGCAGTACTTC. The full variable domain, rest sourced from reference TRBV11-2 and TRBJ2-7, is EAGVAQSPRYKIIEKRQSVAFWCNPISGHATLYWYQQILGQGPKLLIQFQNNGVVDDSQLPKDRFSAERLKGVDSTLKIQPAKLEDSAVYLCASSRTARTRGSYEQYFGPGTRLTVT.

This clone was picked up a small number of times. CDR3 sequence: CASSQDTSGRQFF. The CDR3 nucleotides read TGTGCCAGCTCGCAAGATACTAGCGGTAGGCAGTTCTTC. The chain joins TRBV18 to TRBJ2-1, with 8 bases lining up with TRBD2. Germline CDR1 is KGHSH and CDR2 is LQKENI. The CDR3 extends over 13 amino acids. V lost 6 bases to trimming and J lost 12 bases; unmatched junction nucleotides: 10. The whole variable domain, filled in from reference TRBV18 and TRBJ2-1, reads NAGVMQNPRHLVRRRGQEARLRCSPMKGHSHVYWYRQLPEEGLKFMVYLQKENIIDESGMPKERFSAEFPKEGPSILRIQQVVRGDSAAYFCASSQDTSGRQFFGPGTRLTVL.

The chain has TRBV5-5 and TRBJ2-5, with TRBD2 matching over 9 bases. The CDR3 is made up of 18 amino acids. Germline CDR1 and CDR2: SGHKS and YYEKEE (reference sequence). The V and J ends lost 4 bases and 5 bases, in that order; junction bases with no gene match: 18. As DNA, the CDR3 is TGTGCCAGCAGCCCGCGGGGGGGGGCGAGGGCCCGCGGGGAGACCCAGTACTTC. Translating it yields CASSPRGGARARGETQYF.

The V and J genes are TRBV29-1 and TRBJ2-1; D is ambiguous. Trimming pared 0 bases from V and 7 bases from J, leaving 13 bases between. The germline V gene has CDR1 SQVTM and CDR2 ANQGSEA. CDR3 length: 14 residues. CDR3 amino acids: CSVEDLWSSNEQFF. In nucleotides, the CDR3 is TGCAGCGTTGAAGATCTTTGGAGTTCTAATGAGCAGTTCTTC.

This chain connects TRBV6-5 to TRBJ1-1, with 10 positions matching TRBD1. CDR1 is MNHEY, CDR2 SVGAGI, per germline. This CDR3 has 16 residues. The V segment lost 0 bases and the J segment 0 bases; nucleotides outside the gene matches: 1. CDR3 in amino acids: CASSYSGQGMNTEAFF. In DNA form, the CDR3 reads TGTGCCAGCAGTTACTCGGGACAGGGGATGAACACTGAAGCTTTCTTT.

This clone was detected only once. The genes are TRBV20-1 and TRBJ2-7; TRBD1 is a possible D gene (6 bases). Trimming removed 3 bases at V and 5 bases at J, with 14 bases between. Germline V CDR1 and CDR2: DFQATT, SNEGSKA (reference sequence). This CDR3 is 13 amino acids long. CDR3 nucleotide sequence: TGCAGTGCTAGTCAGTTGAACAGGGACGAGCAGTACTTC. This sequence encodes CSASQLNRDEQYF.

The chain has TRBV7-3 and TRBJ2-1; TRBD2 agrees at 11 bases. V was pared by 4 bases and J by 4 bases, with 12 bases of the junction left unmatched. CDR1 is SGHTA and CDR2 is FQGTGA in the germline V gene. CDR3 size: 18 residues. The CDR3 sequence: CASSSQPLAGGAYNEQFF. The CDR3 nucleotides read TGTGCCAGCAGCTCACAACCCCTAGCGGGAGGAGCATACAATGAGCAGTTCTTC.